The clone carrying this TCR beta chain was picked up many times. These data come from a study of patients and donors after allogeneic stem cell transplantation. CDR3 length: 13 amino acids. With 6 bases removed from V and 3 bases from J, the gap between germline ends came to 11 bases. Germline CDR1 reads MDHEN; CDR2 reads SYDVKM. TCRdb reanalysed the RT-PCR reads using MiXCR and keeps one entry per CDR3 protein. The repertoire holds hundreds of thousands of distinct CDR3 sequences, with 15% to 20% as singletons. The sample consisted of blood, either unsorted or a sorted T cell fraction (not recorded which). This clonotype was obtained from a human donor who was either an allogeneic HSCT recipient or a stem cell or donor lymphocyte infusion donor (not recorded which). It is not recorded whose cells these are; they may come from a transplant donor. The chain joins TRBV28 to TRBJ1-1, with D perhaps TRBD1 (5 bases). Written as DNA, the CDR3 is TGTGCCAGCAGCATGGGGGGGTACACTGAAGCTTTCTTT. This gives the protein CASSMGGYTEAFF.